The T cell receptor (beta chain) under discussion was sequenced for a study of identical twins. A universal primer site came from template switching; cDNA carried unique molecular identifiers. MiXCR, applied by TCRdb to the 5' RACE reads, yields one record per CDR3 protein. The sample lists around 650,000 distinct CDR3 sequences, 7.1% occurring once. This clonotype was counted at least ten times. Its cognate antigen is unknown. All donors comprised healthy Caucasians. Study observations and caveats: Analyses of zero insertions could be partly confounded by invariant MAIT and iNKT cells.

The data also belong to a second study, concerning yellow fever vaccine responses in identical twins.

Sequenced sample: PBMCs. The TCR was taken from a woman under 30 in good health.

Written as DNA, the CDR3 is TGTGCCAGCAGCATGACAGGGGGAGGTCAGTTCTTC. Its translation is CASSMTGGGQFF. This chain joins TRBV5-6 and TRBJ2-1, with TRBD1 identical over 9 bases. The ends lost 4 bases at V and 13 bases at J; junction bases unmatched: 6. Germline V gene lookup returns CDR1 SGHDT and CDR2 YYEEEE. This CDR3 spans 12 amino acids.